Listed below are T cell receptor beta chains from one sample, sequenced in a study of CD8 T cells in ankylosing spondylitis. MiXCR was run by TCRdb on the 5' RACE reads, yielding one entry per CDR3 protein. The table lists 250,000 to 350,000 distinct CDR3 sequences, around 19% of them singletons. Sequencing was performed on blood, either unsorted or a sorted T cell fraction (not recorded which). All receptors come from a male donor with ankylosing spondylitis or in good health (not recorded which). CDR3s include the opening cysteine and the closing phenylalanine or tryptophan. The D gene is left open where the match is weak. Only some rows state a clone size, as once, few, many or a class for expanded clones.

D | J | size | V | CDR3 | DNA
NA | TRBJ1-2 | few | TRBV5-6 | CASSLVIRGASNYGYTF | TGTGCCAGCAGCTTAGTTATTCGCGGGGCGTCTAACTATGGCTACACCTTC
TRBD2 | TRBJ2-3 | few | TRBV20-1 | CSAPRAGSPTDTQYF | TGCAGTGCTCCGAGAGCGGGAAGTCCCACAGATACGCAGTATTTT
TRBD2 | TRBJ2-3 | few | TRBV28 | CASSFQPGGSTDTQYF | TGTGCCAGCAGTTTCCAGCCGGGGGGGAGCACAGATACGCAGTATTTT
NA | TRBJ2-3 | NA | TRBV9 | CASGDSGTDTQYF | TGTGCCAGCGGGGATTCGGGCACAGATACGCAGTATTTT
TRBD1 | TRBJ2-1 | NA | TRBV12-3/TRBV12-4 | CASSTGVNEQFF | TGTGCCAGCAGTACAGGGGTTAATGAGCAGTTCTTC
TRBD2 | TRBJ2-5 | NA | TRBV20-1 | CSARQGGAQETQYF | TGCAGTGCTAGACAGGGAGGGGCGCAAGAGACCCAGTACTTC
NA | TRBJ1-1 | few | TRBV4-2 | CASSKKQGNTEAFF | TGTGCCAGCAGCAAAAAACAGGGGAACACTGAAGCTTTCTTT
TRBD1 | TRBJ1-6 | NA | TRBV12-3/TRBV12-4 | CASSGTGVSPPLHF | TGTGCCAGCAGTGGTACAGGGGTGTCTCCACCCCTCCACTTT
NA | TRBJ1-4 | NA | TRBV20-1 | CSARGRPRENEKLFF | TGCAGTGCTAGGGGCCGTCCCAGGGAGAATGAAAAACTGTTTTTT
NA | TRBJ1-4 | few | TRBV10-3 | CAIRAATNEKLFF | TGTGCCATCAGGGCTGCAACTAATGAAAAACTGTTTTTT
NA | TRBJ2-3 | few | TRBV21-1 | CASSKSCAECTDTQYF | TGTGCCAGCAGCAAATCCTGCGCGGAGTGCACAGATACGCAGTATTTT
NA | TRBJ2-4 | NA | TRBV4-1 | CASSQDRSGAQNIQYF | TGCGCCAGCAGCCAAGATAGGTCGGGGGCCCAAAACATTCAGTACTTC
TRBD2 | TRBJ2-3 | NA | TRBV5-1 | CASSLSAGGGSTDTQYF | TGCGCCAGCAGCTTATCCGCGGGAGGTGGGAGCACAGATACGCAGTATTTT
NA | TRBJ1-5 | many | TRBV12-3/TRBV12-4 | CASSVSGQPQHF | TGTGCCAGCAGTGTCTCGGGACAGCCCCAGCATTTT
TRBD2 | TRBJ2-1 | many | TRBV11-1 | CASSPPGLEAGGYNEQFF | TGTGCCAGCAGCCCACCCGGGCTGGAAGCGGGAGGCTACAATGAGCAGTTCTTC
NA | TRBJ1-6 | few | TRBV6-5 | CASSYSPLVNNSPLHF | TGTGCCAGCAGTTATTCCCCCTTAGTCAATAATTCACCCCTCCACTTT
NA | TRBJ2-1 | few | TRBV19 | CASSIDRRRLDNEQFF | TGTGCCAGTAGTATAGATCGGCGGCGGCTCGACAATGAGCAGTTCTTC
TRBD2 | TRBJ2-3 | few | TRBV7-2 | CASSLRGTFFTDTQYF | TGTGCCAGCAGCTTGCGGGGGACCTTTTTCACAGATACGCAGTATTTT
TRBD1 | TRBJ2-5 | few | TRBV20-1 | CSANSGTGKETQYF | TGCAGTGCTAACTCCGGGACAGGGAAAGAGACCCAGTACTTC
NA | TRBJ2-1 | few | TRBV28 | CASSLHPSVPEQFF | TGTGCCAGCAGTTTACACCCTAGCGTCCCAGAGCAGTTCTTC
NA | TRBJ1-1 | few | TRBV5-1 | CASSLGTGPTEAFF | TGCGCCAGCAGCCTCGGTACAGGGCCCACTGAAGCTTTCTTT
TRBD2 | TRBJ2-1 | NA | TRBV7-2 | CASSLAGLAGGNEQFF | TGTGCCAGCAGCTTAGCCGGCCTAGCGGGAGGAAATGAGCAGTTCTTC
NA | TRBJ1-5 | few | TRBV6-1 | CASSEGNNVQPQHF | TGTGCCAGCAGTGAAGGTAACAACGTCCAGCCCCAGCATTTT
TRBD1 | TRBJ1-4 | NA | TRBV4-2 | CASSQEAGQGRQLFF | TGTGCCAGCAGCCAAGAGGCGGGACAGGGTCGGCAACTGTTTTTT
NA | TRBJ1-2 | many | TRBV5-1 | CASTPAGQFSGGYTF | TGCGCCAGCACCCCCGCAGGACAGTTCAGCGGTGGCTACACCTTC
NA | TRBJ1-3 | NA | TRBV10-3 | CAIMTGAGNTIYF | TGTGCCATCATGACGGGGGCTGGAAACACCATATATTTT
NA | TRBJ1-5 | few | TRBV5-8 | CASSSGQPYSNQPQHF | TGTGCCAGCAGCTCCGGACAGCCTTATAGCAATCAGCCCCAGCATTTT
TRBD2 | TRBJ2-5 | NA | TRBV5-1 | CASSLGSGRVETQYF | TGCGCCAGCAGCTTGGGTAGCGGGAGGGTCGAGACCCAGTACTTC
NA | TRBJ2-2 | few | TRBV20-1 | CSARYLGAGRSNTGELFF | TGCAGTGCTAGATACCTGGGGGCAGGTAGATCGAACACCGGGGAGCTGTTTTTT
NA | TRBJ1-4 | many | TRBV29-1 | CSVMGATNEKLFF | TGCAGCGTGATGGGGGCAACTAATGAAAAACTGTTTTTT
NA | TRBJ1-1 | few | TRBV12-3/TRBV12-4 | CASSGRGNTEAFF | TGTGCCAGCAGTGGGAGGGGAAACACTGAAGCTTTCTTT
TRBD2 | TRBJ2-3 | NA | TRBV20-1 | CSATARRGADTQYF | TGCAGTGCTACGGCCCGGCGGGGGGCAGATACGCAGTATTTT
TRBD1 | TRBJ1-2 | few | TRBV3-1 | CASSPRDRGYYGYTF | TGTGCCAGCAGCCCCCGGGACAGGGGGTACTATGGCTACACCTTC
NA | TRBJ2-2 | NA | TRBV5-4 | CASSLPGNNAGELFF | TGTGCCAGCAGCTTGCCAGGAAACAACGCCGGGGAGCTGTTTTTT
NA | TRBJ2-3 | few | TRBV6-1 | CASSSLDPRTDTQYF | TGTGCCAGCAGCTCCCTGGACCCCCGCACAGATACGCAGTATTTT
NA | TRBJ2-5 | many | TRBV12-3/TRBV12-4 | CASSPGRSTQYF | TGTGCCAGCAGCCCTGGCAGGTCTACCCAGTACTTC
TRBD2 | TRBJ2-3 | NA | TRBV5-1 | CVSSVFSGRSTDTQYF | TGCGTCAGCTCCGTATTTAGCGGGAGGTCTACAGATACGCAGTATTTT
TRBD1 | TRBJ1-1 | NA | TRBV5-1 | CASSSLRRTGTEAFF | TGCGCCAGCAGCTCCCTCCGTCGGACAGGGACTGAAGCTTTCTTT
TRBD1 | TRBJ1-1 | many | TRBV5-1 | CASSSLKGAGEAFF | TGCGCCAGCAGCTCCTTGAAGGGGGCCGGTGAAGCTTTCTTT
NA | TRBJ2-3 | few | TRBV20-1 | CSAGTYQRDTQYF | TGCAGTGCTGGGACATACCAACGAGATACGCAGTATTTT
TRBD1 | TRBJ1-1 | NA | TRBV6-1 | CASSERQGWGNTEAFF | TGTGCCAGCAGTGAACGACAGGGGTGGGGGAACACTGAAGCTTTCTTT
NA | TRBJ2-3 | NA | TRBV7-6 | CASSTFGTDTQYF | TGTGCCAGCAGCACTTTTGGCACAGATACGCAGTATTTT
NA | TRBJ2-2 | NA | TRBV12-3/TRBV12-4 | CASSLKGFGELFF | TGTGCCAGCAGTTTAAAAGGGTTCGGGGAGCTGTTTTTT
NA | TRBJ1-5 | many | TRBV12-3/TRBV12-4 | CASSLIAGLGQPQHF | TGTGCCAGCAGTTTAATTGCAGGGTTAGGGCAGCCCCAGCATTTT
NA | TRBJ1-5 | NA | TRBV2 | CASSDGGFENQPQHF | TGTGCCAGCAGTGATGGAGGGTTCGAAAATCAGCCCCAGCATTTT
NA | TRBJ2-3 | NA | TRBV12-3/TRBV12-4 | CASSLAGGAADTQYF | TGTGCCAGCAGTTTAGCGGGGGGGGCAGCGGATACGCAGTATTTT
NA | TRBJ2-1 | NA | TRBV10-3 | CAISESGLTNEQFF | TGTGCCATCAGTGAGTCAGGCCTAACGAATGAGCAGTTCTTC
TRBD1 | TRBJ1-1 | few | TRBV5-5 | CASSVGTGGTEAFF | TGTGCCAGCAGCGTAGGGACAGGGGGGACTGAAGCTTTCTTT
NA | TRBJ1-2 | NA | TRBV30 | CAWVPGLTKSYGYTF | TGTGCCTGGGTACCGGGACTTACGAAATCCTATGGCTACACCTTC
TRBD1 | TRBJ2-3 | few | TRBV2 | CASRKDRGPDTQYF | TGTGCCAGCAGAAAGGACAGGGGGCCAGATACGCAGTATTTT
NA | TRBJ2-1 | few | TRBV19 | CASSTADYLNEQFF | TGTGCCAGTAGTACCGCAGACTATCTCAATGAGCAGTTCTTC
TRBD1 | TRBJ1-2 | few | TRBV20-1 | CSATGGASYGYTF | TGCAGTGCTACAGGGGGCGCCTCCTATGGCTACACCTTC
NA | TRBJ1-2 | few | TRBV5-1 | CASSLAGTTRNGYTF | TGCGCCAGCAGCTTGGCCGGGACAACCAGGAATGGCTACACCTTC
TRBD1 | TRBJ2-3 | many | TRBV5-1 | CASSWDRRTDTQYF | TGCGCCAGCAGCTGGGACAGGCGCACAGATACGCAGTATTTT
NA | TRBJ2-5 | few | TRBV29-1 | CSVVVGGSLETQYF | TGCAGCGTTGTAGTGGGGGGCTCATTGGAGACCCAGTACTTC
NA | TRBJ1-1 | few | TRBV5-1 | CASSPSSRAGLAEAFF | TGCGCCAGCAGTCCAAGTTCCCGGGCCGGGTTGGCTGAAGCTTTCTTT
TRBD2 | TRBJ2-1 | few | TRBV12-3/TRBV12-4 | CASISSGGVDEQFF | TGTGCCAGCATTTCGAGCGGGGGGGTTGATGAGCAGTTCTTC